Listed here is a single T cell receptor beta chain. Measured with immunoSEQ multiplex PCR; TCRdb has only the in-frame clones, and not every one. The sample records about 62,000 clones, nearly 95% being singletons. Autoimmune disease history or systemic immunosuppression barred patients. These data come from a study of OX40 agonist ivuxolimab in advanced cancers. V was cut by 2 bases and J by 5 bases, with 13 bases left in between. There are 15 residues in the CDR3. Germline CDR1 is SGHVS and CDR2 is FQNEAQ. The chain links TRBV7-8 to TRBJ2-1; maybe TRBD2 (5 bases). The sequencing here drew on CD4+ or CD8+ T cells sorted from blood, taken in a trial of the OX40 agonist ivuxolimab. The receptor's source is an adult with an advanced solid tumor such as melanoma, head and neck, liver or kidney cancer. The DNA for the CDR3 is TGTGCCAGCAGCTTATCCCTACTAGTCGACAATGAGCAGTTCTTC. It translates to CASSLSLLVDNEQFF. The full variable domain, with the rest looked up from reference TRBV7-8 and TRBJ2-1, is GAGVSQSPRYKVAKRGQDVALRCDPISGHVSLFWYQQALGQGPEFLTYFQNEAQLDKSGLPSDRFFAERPEGSVSTLKIQRTQQEDSAVYLCASSLSLLVDNEQFFGPGTRLTVL.